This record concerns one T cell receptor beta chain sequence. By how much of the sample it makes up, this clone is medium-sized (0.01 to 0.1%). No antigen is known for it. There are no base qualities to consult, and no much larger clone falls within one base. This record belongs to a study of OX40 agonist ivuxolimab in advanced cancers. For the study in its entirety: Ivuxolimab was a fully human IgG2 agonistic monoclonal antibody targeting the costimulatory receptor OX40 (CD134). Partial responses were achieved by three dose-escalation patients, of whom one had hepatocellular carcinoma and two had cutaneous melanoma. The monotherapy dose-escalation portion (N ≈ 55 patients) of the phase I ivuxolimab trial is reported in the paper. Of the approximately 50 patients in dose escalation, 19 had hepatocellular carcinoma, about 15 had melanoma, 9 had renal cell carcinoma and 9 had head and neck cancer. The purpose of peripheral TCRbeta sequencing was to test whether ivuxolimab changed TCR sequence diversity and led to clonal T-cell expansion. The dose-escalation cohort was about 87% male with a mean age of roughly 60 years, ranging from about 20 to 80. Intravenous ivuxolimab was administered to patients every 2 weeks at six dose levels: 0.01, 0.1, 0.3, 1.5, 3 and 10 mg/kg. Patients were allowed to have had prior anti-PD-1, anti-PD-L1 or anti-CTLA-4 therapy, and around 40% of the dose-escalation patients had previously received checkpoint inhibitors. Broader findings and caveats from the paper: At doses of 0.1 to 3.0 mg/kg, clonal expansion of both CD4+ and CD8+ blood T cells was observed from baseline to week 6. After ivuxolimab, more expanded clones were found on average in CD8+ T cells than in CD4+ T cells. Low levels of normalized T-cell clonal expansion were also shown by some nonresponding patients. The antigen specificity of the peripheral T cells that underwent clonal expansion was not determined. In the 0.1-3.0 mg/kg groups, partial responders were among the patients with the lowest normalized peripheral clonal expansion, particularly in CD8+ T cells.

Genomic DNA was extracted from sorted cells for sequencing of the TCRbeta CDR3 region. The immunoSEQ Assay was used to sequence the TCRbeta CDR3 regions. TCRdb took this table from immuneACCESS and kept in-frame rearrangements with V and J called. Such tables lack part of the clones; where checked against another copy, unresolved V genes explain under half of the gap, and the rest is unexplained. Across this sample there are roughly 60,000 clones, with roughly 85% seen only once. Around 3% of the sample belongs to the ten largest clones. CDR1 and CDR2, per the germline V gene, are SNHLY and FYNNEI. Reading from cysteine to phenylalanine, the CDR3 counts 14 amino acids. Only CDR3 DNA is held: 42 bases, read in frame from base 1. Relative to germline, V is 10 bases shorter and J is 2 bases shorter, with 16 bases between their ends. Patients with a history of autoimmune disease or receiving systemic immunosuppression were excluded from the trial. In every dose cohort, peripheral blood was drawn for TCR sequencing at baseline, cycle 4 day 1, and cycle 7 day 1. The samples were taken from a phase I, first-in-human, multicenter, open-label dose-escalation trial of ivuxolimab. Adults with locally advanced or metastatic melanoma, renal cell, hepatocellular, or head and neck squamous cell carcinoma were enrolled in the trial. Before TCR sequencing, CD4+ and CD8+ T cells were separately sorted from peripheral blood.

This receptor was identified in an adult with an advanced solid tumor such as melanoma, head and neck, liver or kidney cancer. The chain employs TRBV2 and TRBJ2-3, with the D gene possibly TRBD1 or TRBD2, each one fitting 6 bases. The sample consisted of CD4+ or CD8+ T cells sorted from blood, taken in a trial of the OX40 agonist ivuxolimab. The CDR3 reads CATLPGANTDTQYF. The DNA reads TGTGCCACGCTACCGGGGGCCAACACAGATACGCAGTATTTT.